A selection of T cell receptor beta chains follows, all from one sample in a study of a mutant IDH1 vaccine in newly diagnosed glioma. The method was immunoSEQ multiplex PCR; TCRdb's version includes in-frame clones alone and lacks a portion of them. The table records 40,000 or so clones, around 84% of them present only once. What these receptors recognize is not known. Source: PBMCs, taken from a glioma patient whose treatment included an IDH1 peptide vaccine. The receptors originated from a woman younger than 35 with glioma. Some clones in this sample may be carry-over from other donors' samples. Both conserved end residues are part of each CDR3. D genes are given only for firm matches. Not all rows give a size; the values are once, few, many and, for expanded clones, a class.

>TRBJ1-1|15|-|TRBV2|-
TGTGCCAGCAGGGGGTGGGGGACGGGGAACACTGAAGCTTTCTTT
CASRGWGTGNTEAFF
>TRBJ2-6|15|-|TRBV19|-
TGTGCCAGTAGTATACAGGGGCCCGGGGCCAACGTCCTGACTTTC
CASSIQGPGANVLTF
>TRBJ2-3|13|-|TRBV7-2|-
TGTGCCAGCAGCGTTAGGAGAGCAGATACGCAGTATTTT
CASSVRRADTQYF
>TRBJ1-5|15|TRBD1|TRBV6-1|-
TGTGCCAGCAGTGACCAGGGGGACCGACATCAGCCCCAGCATTTT
CASSDQGDRHQPQHF
>TRBJ2-1|14|TRBD2|TRBV5-1|once
TGCGCCAGCTTTAGCGGGGCCCACACAGGAGAGCAGTTCTTC
CASFSGAHTGEQFF
>TRBJ2-7|11|-|TRBV10-2|-
TGCGCCAGCAGTGACAGAGGCGAGCAGTACTTC
CASSDRGEQYF
>TRBJ1-1|15|-|TRBV6-6|-
TGTGCCAGCAGACGCCCCGACCTATCGAAAGCTGAAGCTTTCTTT
CASRRPDLSKAEAFF
>TRBJ1-1|15|-|TRBV9|-
TGTGCCAGCAGCGTCTCTGCCGGTGGGAGGACTGAAGCTTTCTTT
CASSVSAGGRTEAFF
>TRBJ2-5|15|-|TRBV5-4|-
TGTGCCAGCAGCTTGGACGGAGGGTACCAAGAGACCCAGTACTTC
CASSLDGGYQETQYF
>TRBJ1-5|13|-|TRBV6-1|-
TGTGCCAGCAGTGACGTCACGCGGCAGCCCCAGCATTTT
CASSDVTRQPQHF
>TRBJ2-2|15|-|TRBV19|-
TGTGCCAGTAGTATAGGCAGATTGGTAACCGGGGAGCTGTTTTTT
CASSIGRLVTGELFF
>TRBJ2-2|14|-|TRBV7-3|-
TGTGCCAGCAGCTTAACGGGAGTTACCGGGGAGCTGTTTTTT
CASSLTGVTGELFF
>TRBJ1-3|16|TRBD1|TRBV11-2|-
TGTGCCAGCAGCCACCGACAGGGCCTCTCTGGAAACACCATATATTTT
CASSHRQGLSGNTIYF
>TRBJ2-7|13|-|TRBV15|-
TGTGCCACCAGCAGAGATGACTGGTACGAGCAGTACTTC
CATSRDDWYEQYF
>TRBJ1-5|12|TRBD1|TRBV6-1|few
TGTGCCAGCGACAGGGGCAATCAGCCCCAGCATTTT
CASDRGNQPQHF
>TRBJ2-1|15|TRBD2|TRBV6-5|-
TGTGCCAGCAGTCCGACTAGCGGGAGATACAATGAGCAGTTCTTC
CASSPTSGRYNEQFF
>TRBJ1-2|15|TRBD1|TRBV4-1|-
TGCGCCAGCAGCCTTACCGTCGGGACAGGGGATGGCTACACCTTC
CASSLTVGTGDGYTF
>TRBJ1-2|15|-|TRBV6-5|-
TGTGCCAGCAGTTACGGGATCAGTGACCCCTATGGCTACACCTTC
CASSYGISDPYGYTF
>TRBJ1-1|14|-|TRBV6-5|-
TGTGCCAGCAGTTGGGCAGGGCCGAACACTGAAGCTTTCTTT
CASSWAGPNTEAFF
>TRBJ2-2|19|TRBD2|TRBV18|-
TGTGCCAGCTCAGCCCCCCTAGCGGGGGCCCCAACTAACACCGGGGAGCTGTTTTTT
CASSAPLAGAPTNTGELFF
>TRBJ1-1|13|-|TRBV7-9|-
TGTGCCAGCAGAACAGGGTTGAACACTGAAGCTTTCTTT
CASRTGLNTEAFF
>TRBJ1-2|17|TRBD1|TRBV25-1|-
TGTGCCAGCAGTGCGGGGACAGGGTTCTGGGATAACTATGGCTACACCTTC
CASSAGTGFWDNYGYTF
>TRBJ1-2|15|-|TRBV7-3|-
TGTGCCAGCAGCTTGGGGGGCATCGGAAACTATGGCTACACCTTC
CASSLGGIGNYGYTF
>TRBJ1-2|14|TRBD1|TRBV29-1|-
TGCAGCGTTGAAGAGGACAGGGGTAACACTGGCTACACCTTC
CSVEEDRGNTGYTF
>TRBJ1-1|12|-|TRBV30|-
TGTGCCTGGGGACCGACCAACACTGAAGCTTTCTTT
CAWGPTNTEAFF
>TRBJ1-1|14|-|TRBV14|-
TGTGCCAGCAGCCACAGGGGCATCGGCACTGAAGCTTTCTTT
CASSHRGIGTEAFF
>TRBJ1-5|16|-|TRBV5-5|-
TGTGCCAGCAGCTTAGGGGTAGGGGGAAGCGGACAGCCCCAGCATTTT
CASSLGVGGSGQPQHF
>TRBJ1-1|14|-|TRBV5-4|-
TGTGCCAGCAGCCCGGACACCTTTAACACTGAAGCTTTCTTT
CASSPDTFNTEAFF
>TRBJ2-5|12|-|TRBV29-1|-
TGCAGCGGGAGGTTGGGTCAAGAGACCCAGTACTTC
CSGRLGQETQYF
>TRBJ1-1|13|TRBD1|TRBV5-6|-
TGTGCCAGCAGTCCTACAGGGGGCGCGGACGCTTTCTTT
CASSPTGGADAFF
>TRBJ2-5|16|TRBD2|TRBV7-6|-
TGTGCCAGCAGCGAAACTAGCGTACTGCTGGGGGAGACCCAGTACTTC
CASSETSVLLGETQYF
>TRBJ1-2|13|-|TRBV5-6|-
TGTGCCAGCAGCTTGAGGACTAACTATGGCTACACCTTC
CASSLRTNYGYTF
>TRBJ2-3|16|-|TRBV5-1|once
TGCGCCAGCAGCTTGGCCGGTCAGGGAAGGACAGATACGCAGTATTTT
CASSLAGQGRTDTQYF
>TRBJ2-5|15|-|TRBV5-1|-
TGCGCCAGCAGCTTGGCGTGGGGCCCCCAAGAGACCCAGTACTTC
CASSLAWGPQETQYF
>TRBJ2-7|11|-|TRBV6-5|-
TGTGCCAGCAGAGCTTCTTACGAGCAGTACTTC
CASRASYEQYF
>TRBJ1-3|15|-|TRBV6-1|-
TGTGCCAGCAGTGAAGGGAGGGGGGATGGAAACACCATATATTTT
CASSEGRGDGNTIYF
>TRBJ1-1|15|TRBD1|TRBV5-1|-
TGCGCCAGCAGCTTGGCGACAGGGCCGAACACTGAAGCTTTCTTT
CASSLATGPNTEAFF
>TRBJ2-2|12|-|TRBV10-2|-
TGCGCCAGCAGTGGGGTCACCGGGGAGCTGTTTTTT
CASSGVTGELFF
>TRBJ2-3|15|-|TRBV4-1|-
TGCGCCAGCAGCCAAGATGACTTTGCTACAGATACGCAGTATTTT
CASSQDDFATDTQYF
>TRBJ2-1|16|-|TRBV4-2|-
TGTGCCAGCAGCCAAGAGCAGGGGGGCTCCTACAATGAGCAGTTCTTC
CASSQEQGGSYNEQFF
>TRBJ2-1|14|-|TRBV5-1|-
TGCGCCAGCAGCTTGTCGGACAGCTACAATGAGCAGTTCTTC
CASSLSDSYNEQFF
>TRBJ2-1|16|TRBD2|TRBV6-4|-
TGTGCCAGCAGTGGGCTAGCGGGAGTTGGATACAATGAGCAGTTCTTC
CASSGLAGVGYNEQFF
>TRBJ2-3|13|TRBD1|TRBV19|-
TGTGCCAGTGACAGGGGGGGGACAGATACGCAGTATTTT
CASDRGGTDTQYF
>TRBJ2-7|14|-|TRBV27|-
TGTGCCAGCAGTGGGGTAGCTCCCTCCTACGAGCAGTACTTC
CASSGVAPSYEQYF
>TRBJ2-1|13|-|TRBV9|-
TGTGCCAGCCGACCAGGGGGGGGGAATGAGCAGTTCTTC
CASRPGGGNEQFF
>TRBJ2-7|13|-|TRBV27|-
TGTGCCAGCAGTTCGGGTTTTTCCTACGAGCAGTACTTC
CASSSGFSYEQYF
>TRBJ1-4|16|-|TRBV7-2|-
TGTGCCAGCAGCGCCCGTCACACCTTCTCTAATGAAAAACTGTTTTTT
CASSARHTFSNEKLFF
>TRBJ2-7|13|-|TRBV2|once
TGTGCCAGCAGTGACGTCCCTCCCTACGAGCAGTACTTC
CASSDVPPYEQYF
>TRBJ2-7|15|-|TRBV6-6|-
TGTGCCAGCAGCCTAGGACAGGGAGGGACCTACGAGCAGTACTTC
CASSLGQGGTYEQYF
>TRBJ2-7|13|TRBD1|TRBV7-2|-
TGTGCCAGCTTAGGACAGGGGGCCTTTGAGCAGTACTTC
CASLGQGAFEQYF
>TRBJ1-5|13|TRBD1|TRBV29-1|-
TGCAGCGTTGACCAGGGGGCAAATCAGCCCCAGCATTTT
CSVDQGANQPQHF
>TRBJ1-1|13|-|TRBV30|medium-sized
TGTGCCTGGACTGTAGGGGCCCGCGCTGAAGCTTTCTTT
CAWTVGARAEAFF
>TRBJ2-1|13|-|TRBV5-6|-
TGTGCCAGCAGCGAGACAGTCTACAATGAGCAGTTCTTC
CASSETVYNEQFF
>TRBJ2-2|13|-|TRBV9|-
TGTGCCAGCACCGGGGGGAACACCGGGGAGCTGTTTTTT
CASTGGNTGELFF
>TRBJ1-1|15|TRBD1|TRBV7-3|-
TGTGCCAGCAGCTTAAACCCCGGACAGGTCACTGAAGCTTTCTTT
CASSLNPGQVTEAFF
>TRBJ1-5|15|-|TRBV7-9|few
TGTGCCAGCAGCTTAGCAGGGGCCGGCAATCAGCCCCAGCATTTT
CASSLAGAGNQPQHF
>TRBJ1-4|14|-|TRBV9|-
TGTGCCAGCAGCGTCAAGGGGGCTAATGAAAAACTGTTTTTT
CASSVKGANEKLFF